A single sample is the source of the 29 T cell receptor beta chains below, sequenced in a study of shared clonotypes between healthy human individuals. Clones were read by immunoSEQ multiplex PCR, and TCRdb kept only the in-frame ones, dropping some. The sample yields hundreds of thousands of clones, almost 97% seen once. The material sequenced was naive CD4+ T cells sorted from blood. As to subset: CD45RA+ positively selected. These receptors all come from a woman younger than 45 in good health.

V and J are TRBV18 and TRBJ2-5; a weak D match, TRBD1 (6 bases). The J call may be incorrect, as the DNA end agrees better with TRBJ2-7. The CDR3 contains 14 residues. CDR1 and CDR2 (germline): KGHSH, LQKENI. The CDR3, as DNA: TGTGCCAGCTCACAATCCGGGACACTCTACGAGCAGTACTTC. This encodes CASSQSGTLYEQYF.

V is TRBV28 and J is TRBJ2-3; D is uncertain. The CDR3 has 13 amino acids. CDR1 MDHEN and CDR2 SYDVKM come from the germline V gene. V was shortened by 1 base and J by 9 bases, with 11 bases between the two germline ends. This CDR3 reads CASSLSASITQYF. The CDR3 DNA follows: TGTGCCAGCAGTTTATCCGCTTCGATAACGCAGTATTTT.

The DNA for the CDR3 is TGTGCCAGCAGCTTTTTAATAGCGGGGGGAGGGGCCGATACGCAGTATTTT. Translating gives CASSFLIAGGGADTQYF. The chain is built from TRBV7-9 and TRBJ2-3; 10 bases fit TRBD2. The CDR3 spans 17 residues. Germline values: CDR1 SEHNR, CDR2 FQNEAQ (reference sequence). V lost 3 bases and J lost 6; bases outside the gene matches: 12.

CDR3 sequence reads: CATSRDHGGTEAFF. DNA of the CDR3: TGTGCCACCAGCAGAGATCACGGGGGCACTGAAGCTTTCTTT. The chain employs TRBV15 and TRBJ1-1; perhaps TRBD1 as D (5 bases). Germline V gene data show CDR1 as LNHNV and CDR2 as YYDKDF (reference sequence). The V end lost 0 bases, the J end lost 4 bases, and 9 bases lay between the germline ends. CDR3 length: 14 residues.

J is TRBJ1-4 and V is TRBV13, with a tentative D call TRBD1 (6 bases). The germline CDR1 and CDR2 sequences are PRHDT and FYEKMQ (reference sequence). V was pared by 5 bases and J by 5 bases, with 15 bases between. The CDR3 consists of 15 residues. CDR3 sequence: CASSPRTVGNEKLFF. The CDR3 nucleotides are TGTGCCAGCAGCCCCCGGACAGTTGGCAATGAAAAACTGTTTTTT.

A few counts support this clone. J is TRBJ2-7 and V is TRBV5-1, with D maybe TRBD1 (6 bases). In germline, CDR1 is SGHRS, CDR2 YFSETQ. Trimming removed 0 bases from V and 7 bases from J, with 14 bases in between. The CDR3 covers 14 residues. DNA of the CDR3: TGCGCCAGCAGCTTGGTATGGGGGCATGGAGAGCAGTACTTC. Amino acids: CASSLVWGHGEQYF.

In this sample, this clone turned up once. The chain uses TRBV19 and TRBJ1-1, with unresolved D. Germline V gene sequence: CDR1 LNHDA, CDR2 SQIVND (reference sequence). The ends were cut back, 3 bases at V and 11 bases at J, with 10 bases in the middle. CDR3 size: 11 residues. The chain's CDR3 is CASSISGLAFF. The CDR3 DNA follows: TGTGCCAGTAGTATTTCAGGCTTGGCTTTCTTT.

To note about this clone: Germline and junction disagree at one end, which may indicate a read error. The V gene is TRBV5-8, the J gene TRBJ1-5; D possibly corresponds to TRBD1 (5 bases). The CDR3 runs 13 residues. Germline CDR1 reads SGHTS; CDR2 reads YDEGEE. In nucleotides, the CDR3 is TGTGCCAGCAGCTATATACGGGACCCCATCTCTCGCTTT. Its translation: CASSYIRDPISRF. Using reference TRBV5-8 and TRBJ1-5 for the parts outside the CDR3, the full variable domain is EAGVTQSPTHLIKTRGQQATLRCSPISGHTSVYWYQQALGLGLQFLLWYDEGEERNRGNFPPRFSGRQFPNYSSELNVNALELEDSALYLCASSYIRDPISRFGDGTRLSIL.

V usage is TRBV2 and J usage is TRBJ2-3; D is unclear. From germline, CDR1 is SNHLY and CDR2 FYNNEI. V was pared by 6 bases and J by 0 bases, with 4 bases between. This CDR3 spans 12 amino acids. In nucleotides, the CDR3 is TGTGCCAGCAGGTGGAGCACAGATACGCAGTATTTT. The encoded protein is CASRWSTDTQYF.

The chain is built from TRBV14 and TRBJ2-1; 13 bases map to TRBD2. The CDR3 loop spans 15 amino acids. Germline V gene lookup returns CDR1 SGHDN and CDR2 FVKESK. V lost 5 bases and J lost 6; bases outside the gene matches: 4. The CDR3 is CASSSGLAGLNEQFF. CDR3 DNA sequence: TGTGCCAGCAGCTCGGGACTAGCGGGACTCAATGAGCAGTTCTTC.

This chain connects TRBV19 to TRBJ1-1; D remains ambiguous. This CDR3 has 12 amino acids. Germline V gives CDR1 LNHDA, CDR2 SQIVND (reference sequence). V was cut by 5 bases and J by 3 bases, with 7 bases left in between. The chain's CDR3 is CASSAQYTEAFF. The DNA of the CDR3 is TGTGCCAGTAGTGCGCAGTACACTGAAGCTTTCTTT.

This CDR3 is CASSQLTSRGRDGYTF. The CDR3 DNA follows: TGTGCCAGCAGCCAATTGACGTCCAGGGGACGGGATGGCTACACCTTC. J is TRBJ1-2 and V is TRBV11-2, with D perhaps matching TRBD1 (6 bases). The CDR3 totals 16 residues. The germline V gene has CDR1 SGHAT and CDR2 FQNNGV. V lost 5 bases and J 6 bases, leaving 22 bases between the germline ends.

The chain is built from TRBV11-1 and TRBJ2-5; D ambiguous. The germline gives CDR1 SGHAT, CDR2 FQDESV (reference sequence). The V end lost 0 bases, the J end lost 5 bases, and 7 bases lay between the germline ends. CDR3 length: 13 residues. The CDR3 region is CASSLARWETQYF. In nucleotides, the CDR3 is TGTGCCAGCAGCTTAGCTAGGTGGGAGACCCAGTACTTC.

The chain joins TRBV28 to TRBJ1-5; possibly TRBD1 for D (6 bases). Looked up from germline, CDR1 is MDHEN and CDR2 is SYDVKM. Trimming took off 3 bases at V and 0 bases at J, with 12 bases between the two ends. The CDR3 runs 16 residues. In DNA form, the CDR3 reads TGTGCCAGCAGTTTTCTCCTGGACAGTAGCAATCAGCCCCAGCATTTT. Protein product: CASSFLLDSSNQPQHF.

The chain combines TRBV27 with TRBJ1-2; D perhaps matches TRBD1 (5 bases). V lost 1 base, J lost 5 bases, and 11 bases lay in between. The CDR3 contains 14 residues. Germline assignment: CDR1 MNHEY and CDR2 SMNVEV (reference sequence). CDR3 sequence: CASSLLGTAYGYTF. DNA for the CDR3: TGTGCCAGCAGTTTATTGGGGACGGCTTATGGCTACACCTTC.

V and J are TRBV9 and TRBJ1-1, with 9 positions matching TRBD1. This CDR3 spans 15 amino acids. The V and J ends lost 0 bases and 7 bases, in that order; junction bases with no gene match: 7. CDR1 and CDR2 from the germline V gene are SGDLS and YYNGEE. The CDR3: CASSVATGTGFEAFF. The CDR3 bases are TGTGCCAGCAGCGTAGCTACGGGGACAGGGTTTGAAGCTTTCTTT.

J is TRBJ1-5 and V is TRBV27; 8 bases align to TRBD1. The V gene end was trimmed by 6 bases and the J gene end by 2 bases; junction bases not matched to a gene: 6. Germline V gene sequence: CDR1 MNHEY, CDR2 SMNVEV (reference sequence). This CDR3 contains 15 residues. The CDR3 DNA reads TGTGCCAGCAGGTCAGGGGGCGGTGGCAATCAGCCCCAGCATTTT. It specifies CASRSGGGGNQPQHF.

The rearrangement uses TRBV5-1 and TRBJ2-3; 7 nucleotides align to TRBD2. J was trimmed by 2 bases and V by 2 bases; bases with no gene match: 5. The CDR3 has 15 residues. Germline V gives CDR1 SGHRS, CDR2 YFSETQ. The CDR3 reads CASSLGDYYTDTQYF. CDR3 coding DNA: TGCGCCAGCAGCTTAGGGGACTACTACACAGATACGCAGTATTTT. Full variable domain (outside the CDR3, taken from reference TRBV5-1 and TRBJ2-3): KAGVTQTPRYLIKTRGQQVTLSCSPISGHRSVSWYQQTPGQGLQFLFEYFSETQRNKGNFPGRFSGRQFSNSRSEMNVSTLELGDSALYLCASSLGDYYTDTQYFGPGTRLTVL.

J is TRBJ2-5 and V is TRBV4-2; the D call may be TRBD1 or TRBD2 (5 bases each). V lost 5 bases to trimming and J lost 5 bases, with 21 bases between them. The CDR3 has 16 residues. Germline values: CDR1 LGHNA, CDR2 YNFKEQ. The CDR3 loop reads CASSFETTRGLETQYF. The CDR3 DNA follows: TGTGCCAGCAGCTTTGAAACGACCCGGGGCCTGGAGACCCAGTACTTC.

V usage is TRBV5-4 and J usage is TRBJ2-2, with D tentatively TRBD2 (5 bases). CDR1 and CDR2 (germline): SGHNT, YYREEE (reference sequence). The CDR3 has 15 amino acids. Trimming removed 0 bases at V and 5 bases at J, with 11 bases between. The CDR3 DNA follows: TGTGCCAGCAGCTTGGTGACTACCAGGACCGGGGAGCTGTTTTTT. It codes for CASSLVTTRTGELFF.

This clone was counted once. The chain links TRBV7-9 to TRBJ2-5; D is ambiguous. Trimming took 1 base from V and 5 from J, leaving 11 bases between them. The CDR3 sequence is 14 residues long. Germline lookup yields CDR1 SEHNR and CDR2 FQNEAQ (reference sequence). The CDR3 spells CASSLELTGETQYF. CDR3 DNA: TGTGCCAGCAGCTTAGAACTCACCGGGGAGACCCAGTACTTC.

The chain recombines TRBV19 with TRBJ1-5; no firm D call. Trimming took 7 bases from V and 0 from J, leaving 10 bases between them. CDR3 size: 14 residues. Germline CDR1 is LNHDA and CDR2 is SQIVND (reference sequence). The CDR3 loop is CASTERYSNQPQHF. For the CDR3, the DNA is TGTGCCAGTACCGAACGATATAGCAATCAGCCCCAGCATTTT.

V gene TRBV6-1 combines with J gene TRBJ2-3; 9 bases match TRBD2. The CDR3 totals 18 residues. Germline CDR1 and CDR2: MNHNS and SASEGT. The J segment lost 0 bases and the V segment lost 2 bases, leaving 9 bases of the junction unmatched. The DNA of the CDR3 is TGTGCCAGCAGTGAACTGCGAGCGGGAGGTCCGAGCACAGATACGCAGTATTTT. Translation: CASSELRAGGPSTDTQYF.

In its sample, this clone was seen once. The sample holds other DNA sequences that translate to the same CDR3. The chain is built from TRBV19 and TRBJ2-7; 10 bases align to TRBD2. The CDR3 sequence is 14 residues long. V gave up 2 bases and J gave up 3 bases; unmatched junction bases: 1. Germline V lookup: CDR1 LNHDA, CDR2 SQIVND (reference sequence). CDR3 sequence reads: CASSILAGVYEQYF. Written as DNA, the CDR3 is TGTGCCAGTAGTATACTAGCGGGAGTCTACGAGCAGTACTTC. Full variable domain (remainder filled in from reference TRBV19 and TRBJ2-7): DGGITQSPKYLFRKEGQNVTLSCEQNLNHDAMYWYRQDPGQGLRLIYYSQIVNDFQKGDIAEGYSVSREKKESFPLTVTSAQKNPTAFYLCASSILAGVYEQYFGPGTRLTVT.

The chain is built from TRBV18 and TRBJ2-7; tentatively, D is TRBD1 or TRBD2 (7 bases each). This CDR3 region has 16 residues. Germline-derived CDR1 and CDR2 are KGHSH and LQKENI. The germline V and J ends were trimmed by 3 bases and 5 bases, with 20 bases remaining between them. CDR3 in amino acids: CASSPSGGALIDEQYF. In nucleotides, the CDR3 is TGTGCCAGCTCACCTTCAGGGGGGGCGCTTATTGACGAGCAGTACTTC.

This clone was counted a single time. CDR3 nucleotide sequence: TGCGCCAGCAGTAGCGGGGACGCGAACACCGGGGAGCTGTTTTTT. It specifies CASSSGDANTGELFF. This chain joins TRBV10-1 and TRBJ2-2; 7 bases line up with TRBD2. Per the germline V gene, CDR1 is WNHNN and CDR2 is SYGVQD (reference sequence). Losses at the gene ends were 5 bases for V and 0 bases for J; bases not matched to a gene: 3. CDR3 length: 15 residues.

The J gene is TRBJ1-1, the V gene TRBV5-8, with D unresolved. Trimming took 0 bases from V and 11 from J, leaving 23 bases between them. The CDR3 has 16 amino acids. In germline, CDR1 is SGHTS, CDR2 YDEGEE. CDR3 residues: CASSLGNTRGLSPAFF. As DNA, the CDR3 is TGTGCCAGCAGCTTGGGGAATACACGCGGACTCTCTCCCGCTTTCTTT. The whole variable domain, filled in from reference TRBV5-8 and TRBJ1-1, reads EAGVTQSPTHLIKTRGQQATLRCSPISGHTSVYWYQQALGLGLQFLLWYDEGEERNRGNFPPRFSGRQFPNYSSELNVNALELEDSALYLCASSLGNTRGLSPAFFGQGTRLTVV.

The chain carries TRBV30 and TRBJ2-1, with 9 positions matching TRBD2. This CDR3 spans 18 amino acids. Germline CDR1 GTSNPN, CDR2 SVGIG (reference sequence). After removal of 5 bases from V and 7 bases from J, the junction contained 21 bases not matched to a gene. CDR3 in DNA: TGTGCCTGGGCTAAAAAGGGACTAGCAGTTACCGTGCGGAATGAGCAGTTCTTC. Its protein product is CAWAKKGLAVTVRNEQFF. The full variable domain, with the rest looked up from reference TRBV30 and TRBJ2-1, is SQTIHQWPATLVQPVGSPLSLECTVEGTSNPNLYWYRQAAGRGLQLLFYSVGIGQISSEVPQNLSASRPQDRQFILSSKKLLLSDSGFYLCAWAKKGLAVTVRNEQFFGPGTRLTVL.

This rearrangement joins TRBV28 to TRBJ1-5, with D possibly matching TRBD1 (5 bases). CDR1 is MDHEN and CDR2 is SYDVKM in the germline V gene. Trimming took 5 bases from V and 5 from J, leaving 13 bases between them. This CDR3 comprises 14 residues. The CDR3 sequence is CASSSRDGYQPQHF. For the CDR3, the DNA is TGTGCCAGCAGTAGCCGGGACGGCTATCAGCCCCAGCATTTT.